These 22 T cell receptor beta chains were sequenced from one sample in a study of blood T cell repertoires in COVID-19 (dated by TCRdb to 2020 to 2022). To prepare the library, the immunoSEQ multiplex PCR assay was applied. Entries here come from immuneACCESS through TCRdb and include only in-frame sequences with V and J called. Some clones fail to appear in such tables; in the studies checked, an unresolved V gene covers under half of the shortfall, and the cause of the remainder is unknown. The sample table shows 86,000 or so clones, and roughly 96% are seen once. The biggest ten clones account for around 4.7% of the sample. The sequenced sample was peripheral blood. The source of these receptors is a human donor with active COVID-19. The donor label of this sample is uncertain.

The chain joins TRBV27 to TRBJ2-5, with TRBD2 matching over 10 bases. The junction had 3 bases not matched to a gene; V was cut back by 3 bases and J by 2 bases. This CDR3 has 15 amino acids. Germline CDR1 and CDR2: MNHEY and SMNVEV (reference sequence). The CDR3, as DNA: TGTGCCAGCAGTTTGGGACTAGCGCTACAAGAGACCCAGTACTTC. Its translation is CASSLGLALQETQYF.

V usage is TRBV11-3 and J usage is TRBJ1-1, with D maybe TRBD1 (6 bases). The CDR3 has 16 residues. Germline V gene data show CDR1 as SGHNT and CDR2 as YENEEA. V gave up 5 bases and J gave up 0 bases, with 16 bases separating them. The CDR3 region has the DNA TGTGCCAGCAGCCAGAACACAGGGATCTTGAACACTGAAGCTTTCTTT. It yields the protein CASSQNTGILNTEAFF.

The genes are TRBV7-2 and TRBJ2-3, with D unclear. The CDR3 sequence is 15 residues long. V shed 0 bases and J shed 0 bases, with 7 bases lying between them. The germline V gene has CDR1 SGHTA and CDR2 FQGNSA. In nucleotides, the CDR3 is TGTGCCAGCAGCTTAGCCCCGACTAGCACAGATACGCAGTATTTT. Its protein product is CASSLAPTSTDTQYF.

The chain joins TRBV25-1 to TRBJ1-2; D uncertain. CDR1 is MGHDK and CDR2 is SYGVNS in the germline V gene. V lost 5 bases to trimming and J lost 4 bases, with 14 bases between them. The CDR3 length is 14 residues. In nucleotides, the CDR3 is TGTGCCAGCAGTCGAATCTCGGGAGGCTATGGCTACACCTTC. Translating gives CASSRISGGYGYTF.

This clone was detected a few times. For the CDR3, the DNA is TGTGCCAGCAGCTTCCTGGACAGGGTCGACGAGCAGTACTTC. This sequence encodes CASSFLDRVDEQYF. The chain employs TRBV5-6 and TRBJ2-7; 8 bases agree with TRBD1. The CDR3 totals 14 residues. CDR1 is SGHDT, CDR2 YYEEEE, per germline. Unmatched junction bases numbered 6, after V lost 2 bases and J lost 5 bases.

The J gene is TRBJ1-4, the V gene TRBV10-3; D is possibly TRBD1 (5 bases). Germline V gene sequence: CDR1 ENHRY, CDR2 SYGVKD. The germline V and J ends were trimmed by 0 bases and 6 bases, with 8 bases remaining between them. The CDR3 runs to 14 residues. The CDR3 spells CAISESDTDEKLFF. The CDR3 DNA reads as TGTGCCATCAGTGAGTCGGACACAGATGAAAAACTGTTTTTT.

V gene TRBV19 combines with J gene TRBJ1-6, with D hard to call. Germline CDR1 LNHDA, CDR2 SQIVND (reference sequence). V was shortened by 5 bases and J by 7 bases, with 9 bases between the two germline ends. CDR3 length: 13 amino acids. The CDR3 reads CASSREWNSPLHF. Written as DNA, the CDR3 is TGTGCCAGTAGTCGGGAGTGGAATTCACCCCTCCACTTT.

V is TRBV5-4 and J is TRBJ2-5; 10 nucleotides line up with TRBD2. Trimming took 5 bases from V and 2 from J; bases not matched to a gene: 6. CDR1 and CDR2 from the germline V gene are SGHNT and YYREEE (reference sequence). CDR3 size: 15 residues. CDR3 nucleotides: TGTGCCAGCAGTCTAGCGGGGGCCAAACAAGAGACCCAGTACTTC. Protein: CASSLAGAKQETQYF.

CDR3 DNA sequence: TGCGCCAGCAGCCCCCAGAACAGGGGGCAAAACGGGGAGCTGTTTTTT. Translating it yields CASSPQNRGQNGELFF. The rearrangement joins TRBV4-1 to TRBJ2-2, with TRBD1 identical over 9 bases. The V gene end was trimmed by 4 bases and the J gene end by 7 bases; junction bases not matched to a gene: 10. The CDR3 length is 16 residues. Germline CDR1 reads MGHRA; CDR2 reads YSYEKL.

This chain joins TRBV3-1 (or the pseudogene TRBV3-2) and TRBJ2-1; 9 bases align to TRBD2. This CDR3 is built from 17 residues. The germline CDR1 and CDR2 sequences are LGHDT and YNNKEL (reference sequence). J lost 7 bases, V lost 1 base, and 11 bases had no gene match. DNA of the CDR3: TGTGCCAGCAGCCAAGGGTACGCGGGAGGGCAGGGGAATGAGCAGTTCTTC. This gives the protein CASSQGYAGGQGNEQFF.

The J gene is TRBJ2-5, the V gene TRBV2; a possible D gene is TRBD2 (6 bases). Germline V gives CDR1 SNHLY, CDR2 FYNNEI. CDR3 size: 16 residues. Trimming cost V 6 bases and J 4 bases, with 21 bases left between them. The CDR3 loop reads CASRQDRRGGTETQYF. For the CDR3, the DNA is TGTGCCAGCAGGCAAGACAGACGGGGCGGGACAGAGACCCAGTACTTC.

The V gene is TRBV11-3, the J gene TRBJ2-1; D gene uncertain. The germline V gene encodes CDR1 SGHNT and CDR2 YENEEA. This CDR3 region has 11 residues. Trimming left V 3 bases short and J 8 bases short, with 5 bases between. The CDR3 is CASSFRDEQFF. The CDR3 coding sequence is TGTGCCAGCAGCTTTCGGGATGAGCAGTTCTTC.

The chain recombines TRBV7-2 with TRBJ2-7; tentative D call: TRBD1 (7 bases). Looked up from germline, CDR1 is SGHTA and CDR2 is FQGNSA. CDR3 length equals 14 residues. V was pared by 1 base and J by 4 bases, with 11 bases between. In DNA, the CDR3 is TGTGCCAGCAGCTTAGTCGCAGGGGGGTACGAGCAGTACTTC. Its translation: CASSLVAGGYEQYF.

The chain links TRBV18 to TRBJ2-1, with a possible D match to TRBD2 (6 bases). Germline V gene lookup returns CDR1 KGHSH and CDR2 LQKENI. CDR3 length equals 11 residues. The germline V and J ends were trimmed by 2 bases and 13 bases, with 9 bases remaining between them. The DNA for the CDR3 is TGTGCCAGCTCACCAGGGGGACTCCAGTTCTTC. It is translated as CASSPGGLQFF. The full variable domain, completed using reference TRBV18 and TRBJ2-1, is NAGVMQNPRHLVRRRGQEARLRCSPMKGHSHVYWYRQLPEEGLKFMVYLQKENIIDESGMPKERFSAEFPKEGPSILRIQQVVRGDSAAYFCASSPGGLQFFGPGTRLTVL.

The rearrangement links TRBV4-3 to TRBJ2-1; TRBD2 matches 8 bases. Germline loops: CDR1 LGHNA, CDR2 YSLEER. The CDR3 has 18 residues. With V trimmed by 2 bases and J by 2 bases, 11 bases remained unmatched. CDR3 in amino acids: CASSQNPHGGEAYNEQFF. The CDR3 nucleotides are TGCGCCAGCAGCCAAAATCCCCACGGGGGGGAAGCCTACAATGAGCAGTTCTTC.

The chain employs TRBV27 and TRBJ2-5; D ambiguous. V gave up 3 bases and J gave up 5 bases, with 10 bases separating them. Looked up from germline, CDR1 is MNHEY and CDR2 is SMNVEV (reference sequence). The CDR3 covers 13 residues. CDR3 in DNA: TGTGCCAGCAGTTTCCGGGTTGGGGAGACCCAGTACTTC. Its translation: CASSFRVGETQYF.

V gene TRBV5-1 combines with J gene TRBJ2-7; D is possibly TRBD1 (6 bases). V lost 1 base and J 5 bases, leaving 10 bases between the germline ends. The CDR3 consists of 13 residues. Germline CDR1 and CDR2: SGHRS and YFSETQ. The CDR3: CASSLTGSDEQYF. The CDR3 nucleotides are TGCGCCAGCAGCTTGACAGGGTCGGACGAGCAGTACTTC.

The chain carries TRBV2 and TRBJ2-5, with D possibly matching TRBD2 (5 bases). Trimming shortened V by 2 bases and J by 2 bases, and 12 bases separated the two germline ends. CDR1 is SNHLY, CDR2 FYNNEI, per germline. The CDR3 extends over 15 amino acids. CDR3 region: CASSERRLPQETQYF. In DNA form, the CDR3 reads TGTGCCAGCAGTGAAAGGCGACTACCACAAGAGACCCAGTACTTC.

The chain is built from TRBV5-1 and TRBJ2-7; D is unresolved. Germline loops: CDR1 SGHRS, CDR2 YFSETQ. V lost 1 base to trimming and J lost 1 base, with 6 bases between them. This CDR3 comprises 13 residues. The DNA of the CDR3 is TGCGCCAGCAGCTTGTCACAGTCCTACGAGCAGTACTTC. This translates into CASSLSQSYEQYF.

The J gene is TRBJ1-1, the V gene TRBV2, with TRBD1 identical over 9 bases. Germline loops: CDR1 SNHLY, CDR2 FYNNEI. The V gene end was trimmed by 6 bases and the J gene end by 4 bases; junction bases not matched to a gene: 6. The CDR3 is made up of 14 amino acids. CDR3 residues: CASRQQGARTEAFF. The CDR3 coding sequence is TGTGCCAGCAGACAACAGGGGGCGCGCACTGAAGCTTTCTTT.

This clone was observed once. CDR3 residues: CASRPQGARVGYTF. Here the CDR3 DNA reads TGTGCCAGCAGGCCACAGGGGGCGCGGGTTGGCTACACCTTC. This chain joins TRBV6-5 and TRBJ1-2; 9 bases fit TRBD1. J was trimmed by 7 bases and V by 6 bases; bases with no gene match: 9. CDR3 length equals 14 residues. Looked up from germline, CDR1 is MNHEY and CDR2 is SVGAGI.

The J gene is TRBJ2-3, the V gene TRBV5-4; TRBD2 aligns across 10 bases. The CDR3 length is 18 residues. Germline CDR1 reads SGHNT; CDR2 reads YYREEE (reference sequence). Unmatched junction bases numbered 11, after V lost 0 bases and J lost 4 bases. CDR3 sequence: CASSLEPEKREGPDTQYF. CDR3 coding DNA: TGTGCCAGCAGCTTGGAGCCGGAAAAGCGGGAGGGACCAGATACGCAGTATTTT.